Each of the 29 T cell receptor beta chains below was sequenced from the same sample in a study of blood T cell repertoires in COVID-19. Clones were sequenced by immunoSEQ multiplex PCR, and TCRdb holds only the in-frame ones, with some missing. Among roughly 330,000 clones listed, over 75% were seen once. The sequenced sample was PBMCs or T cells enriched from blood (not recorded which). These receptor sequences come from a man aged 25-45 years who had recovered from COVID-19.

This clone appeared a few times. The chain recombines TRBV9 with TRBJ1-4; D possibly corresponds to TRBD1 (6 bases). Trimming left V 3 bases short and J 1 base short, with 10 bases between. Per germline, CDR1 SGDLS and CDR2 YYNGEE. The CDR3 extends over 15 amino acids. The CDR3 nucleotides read TGTGCCAGCAGCGGAGGGACACTAACTAATGAAAAACTGTTTTTT. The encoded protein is CASSGGTLTNEKLFF. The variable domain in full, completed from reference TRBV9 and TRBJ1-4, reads DSGVTQTPKHLITATGQRVTLRCSPRSGDLSVYWYQQSLDQGLQFLIQYYNGEERAKGNILERFSAQQFPDLHSELNLSSLELGDSALYFCASSGGTLTNEKLFFGSGTQLSVL.

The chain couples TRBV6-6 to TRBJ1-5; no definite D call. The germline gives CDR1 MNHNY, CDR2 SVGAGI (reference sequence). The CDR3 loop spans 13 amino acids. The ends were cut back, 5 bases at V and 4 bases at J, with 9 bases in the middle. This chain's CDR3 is CASSVALNQPQHF. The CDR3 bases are TGTGCCAGCAGTGTAGCGCTAAATCAGCCCCAGCATTTT.

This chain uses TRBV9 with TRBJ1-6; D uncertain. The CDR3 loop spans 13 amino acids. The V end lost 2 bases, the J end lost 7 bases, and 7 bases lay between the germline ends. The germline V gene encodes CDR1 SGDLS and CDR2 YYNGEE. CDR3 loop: CASSVGNNSPLHF. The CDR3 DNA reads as TGTGCCAGCAGCGTTGGCAACAATTCACCCCTCCACTTT.

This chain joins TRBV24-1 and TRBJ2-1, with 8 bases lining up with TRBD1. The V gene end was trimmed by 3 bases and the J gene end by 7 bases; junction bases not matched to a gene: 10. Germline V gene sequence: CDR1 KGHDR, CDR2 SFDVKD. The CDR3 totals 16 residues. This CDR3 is CATSDRRQGLGNEQFF. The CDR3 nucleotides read TGTGCCACCAGTGATCGAAGACAGGGGTTGGGTAATGAGCAGTTCTTC.

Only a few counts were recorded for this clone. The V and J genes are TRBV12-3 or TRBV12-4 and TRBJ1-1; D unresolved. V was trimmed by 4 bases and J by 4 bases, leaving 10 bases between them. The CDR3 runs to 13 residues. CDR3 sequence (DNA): TGTGCCAGCAGTTCCGGGAAGCGCACTGAAGCTTTCTTT. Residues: CASSSGKRTEAFF.

DNA for the CDR3: TGTGCCAGCAGCTTAGAGCAGGAATACCAACTTTATGGCTACACCTTC. Protein sequence: CASSLEQEYQLYGYTF. The J gene is TRBJ1-2, the V gene TRBV7-2; no definite D call. Trimming removed 1 base at V and 5 bases at J, with 17 bases between. The CDR3 is made up of 16 amino acids. CDR1 and CDR2 (germline): SGHTA, FQGNSA.

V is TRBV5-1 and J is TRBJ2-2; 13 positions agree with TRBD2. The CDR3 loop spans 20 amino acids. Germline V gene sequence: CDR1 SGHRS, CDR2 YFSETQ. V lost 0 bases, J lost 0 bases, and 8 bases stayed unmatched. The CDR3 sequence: CASSLDYRLAGGSNTGELFF. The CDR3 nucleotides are TGCGCCAGCAGCTTGGATTACCGACTAGCGGGGGGCTCGAACACCGGGGAGCTGTTTTTT.

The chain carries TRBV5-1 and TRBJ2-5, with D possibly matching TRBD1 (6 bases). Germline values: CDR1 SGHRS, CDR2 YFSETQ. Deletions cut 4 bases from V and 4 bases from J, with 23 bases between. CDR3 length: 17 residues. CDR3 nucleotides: TGCGCCAGCAGCCCCTCGGCCAGGGGAGATCGGCGAGAGACCCAGTACTTC. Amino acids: CASSPSARGDRRETQYF.

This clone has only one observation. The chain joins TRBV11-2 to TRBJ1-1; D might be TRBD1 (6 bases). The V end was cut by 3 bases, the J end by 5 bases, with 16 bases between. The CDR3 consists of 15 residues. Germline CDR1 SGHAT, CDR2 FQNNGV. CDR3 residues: CASSFSETGLTEAFF. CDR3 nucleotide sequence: TGTGCCAGCAGCTTTTCGGAAACAGGGCTAACTGAAGCTTTCTTT.

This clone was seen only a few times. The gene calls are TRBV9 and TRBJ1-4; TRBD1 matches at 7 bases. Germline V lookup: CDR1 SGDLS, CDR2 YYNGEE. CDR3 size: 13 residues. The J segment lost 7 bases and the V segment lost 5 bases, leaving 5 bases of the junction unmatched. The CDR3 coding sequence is TGTGCCAGCAGAACAGGGGAACGTGAAAAACTGTTTTTT. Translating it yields CASRTGEREKLFF.

The CDR3 DNA follows: TGTGCCTGGAGTGTGGTAGGGGACTACGAGCAGTACTTC. As protein: CAWSVVGDYEQYF. This rearrangement joins TRBV30 to TRBJ2-7; D perhaps matches TRBD1 (5 bases). The CDR3 sequence is 13 residues long. Trimming removed 0 bases at V and 3 bases at J, with 9 bases between. Germline assignment: CDR1 GTSNPN and CDR2 SVGIG (reference sequence).

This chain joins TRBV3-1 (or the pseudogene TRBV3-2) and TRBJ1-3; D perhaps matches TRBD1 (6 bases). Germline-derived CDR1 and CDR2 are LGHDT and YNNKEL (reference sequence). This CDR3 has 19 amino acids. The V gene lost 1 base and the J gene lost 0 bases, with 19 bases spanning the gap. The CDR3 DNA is TGTGCCAGCAGCCAAGGAGGGGGATGGGAAATTGTCTCTGGAAACACCATATATTTT. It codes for CASSQGGGWEIVSGNTIYF.

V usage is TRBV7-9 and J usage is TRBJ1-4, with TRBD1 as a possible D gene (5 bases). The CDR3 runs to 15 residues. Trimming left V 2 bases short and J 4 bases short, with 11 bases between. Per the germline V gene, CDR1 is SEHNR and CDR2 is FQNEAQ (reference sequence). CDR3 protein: CASSLLGGINEKLFF. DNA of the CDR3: TGTGCCAGCAGCTTATTGGGGGGGATTAATGAAAAACTGTTTTTT. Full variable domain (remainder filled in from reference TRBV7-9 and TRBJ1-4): DTGVSQNPRHKITKRGQNVTFRCDPISEHNRLYWYRQTLGQGPEFLTYFQNEAQLEKSRLLSDRFSAERPKGSFSTLEIQRTEQGDSAMYLCASSLLGGINEKLFFGSGTQLSVL.

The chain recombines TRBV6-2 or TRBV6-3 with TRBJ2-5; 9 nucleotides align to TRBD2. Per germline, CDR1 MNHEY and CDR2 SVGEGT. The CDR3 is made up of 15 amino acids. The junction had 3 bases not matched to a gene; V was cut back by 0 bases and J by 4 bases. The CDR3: CASSYSSRGGETQYF. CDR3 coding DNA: TGTGCCAGCAGTTACTCGTCGCGGGGGGGAGAGACCCAGTACTTC.

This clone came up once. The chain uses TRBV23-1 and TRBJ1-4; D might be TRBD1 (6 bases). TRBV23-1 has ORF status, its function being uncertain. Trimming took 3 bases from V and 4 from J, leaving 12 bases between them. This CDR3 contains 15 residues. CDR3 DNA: TGCGCCAGCAGTCATTCCGGGACACTTAATGAAAAACTGTTTTTT. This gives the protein CASSHSGTLNEKLFF.

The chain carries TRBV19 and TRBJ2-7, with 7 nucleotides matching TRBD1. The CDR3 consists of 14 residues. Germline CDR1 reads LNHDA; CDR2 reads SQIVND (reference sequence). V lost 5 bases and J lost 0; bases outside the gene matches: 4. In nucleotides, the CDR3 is TGTGCCAGTAGTCGTCGGGACAGCTCCTACGAGCAGTACTTC. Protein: CASSRRDSSYEQYF.

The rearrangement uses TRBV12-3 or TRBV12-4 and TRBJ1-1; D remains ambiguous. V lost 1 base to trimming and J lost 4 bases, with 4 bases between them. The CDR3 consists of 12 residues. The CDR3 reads CASSLGSTEAFF. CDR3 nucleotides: TGTGCCAGCAGTTTAGGGAGCACTGAAGCTTTCTTT.

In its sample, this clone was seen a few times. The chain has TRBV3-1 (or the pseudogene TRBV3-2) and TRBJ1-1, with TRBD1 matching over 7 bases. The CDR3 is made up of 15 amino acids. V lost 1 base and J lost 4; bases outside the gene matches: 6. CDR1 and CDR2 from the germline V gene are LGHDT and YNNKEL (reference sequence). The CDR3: CASSQVRGPGTEAFF. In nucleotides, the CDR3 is TGTGCCAGCAGCCAAGTTAGGGGGCCGGGCACTGAAGCTTTCTTT.

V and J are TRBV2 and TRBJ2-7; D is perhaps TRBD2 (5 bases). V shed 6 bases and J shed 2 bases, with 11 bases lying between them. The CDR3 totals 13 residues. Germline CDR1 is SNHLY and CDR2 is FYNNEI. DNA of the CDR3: TGTGCCAGCAGGGAATCCGGGACCTACGAGCAGTACTTC. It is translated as CASRESGTYEQYF.

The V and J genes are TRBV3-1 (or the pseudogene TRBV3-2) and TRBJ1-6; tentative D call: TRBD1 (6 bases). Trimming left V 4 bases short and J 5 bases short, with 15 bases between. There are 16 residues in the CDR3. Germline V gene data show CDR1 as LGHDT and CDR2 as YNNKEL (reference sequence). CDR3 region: CASSPSRTVNNSPLHF. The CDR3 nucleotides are TGTGCCAGCAGCCCCTCAAGGACAGTGAATAATTCACCCCTCCACTTT.

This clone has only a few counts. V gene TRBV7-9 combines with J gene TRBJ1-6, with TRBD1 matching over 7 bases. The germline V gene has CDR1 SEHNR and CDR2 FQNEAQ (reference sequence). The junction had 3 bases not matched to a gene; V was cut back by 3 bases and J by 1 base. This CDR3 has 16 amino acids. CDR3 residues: CASSFAGGSYNSPLHF. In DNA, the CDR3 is TGTGCCAGCAGCTTCGCAGGGGGTTCCTATAATTCACCCCTCCACTTT.

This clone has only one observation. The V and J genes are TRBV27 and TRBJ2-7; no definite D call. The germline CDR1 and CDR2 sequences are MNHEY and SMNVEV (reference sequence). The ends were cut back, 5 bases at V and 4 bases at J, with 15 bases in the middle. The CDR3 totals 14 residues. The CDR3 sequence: CASSTSTPRYEQYF. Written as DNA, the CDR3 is TGTGCCAGCAGTACATCAACCCCGAGGTACGAGCAGTACTTC.

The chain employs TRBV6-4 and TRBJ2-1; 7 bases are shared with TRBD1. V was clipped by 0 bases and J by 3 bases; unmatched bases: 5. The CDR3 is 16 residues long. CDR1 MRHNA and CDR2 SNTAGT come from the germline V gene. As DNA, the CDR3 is TGTGCCAGCAGTGACTCGACGAGGGGGCTCTACAATGAGCAGTTCTTC. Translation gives CASSDSTRGLYNEQFF.

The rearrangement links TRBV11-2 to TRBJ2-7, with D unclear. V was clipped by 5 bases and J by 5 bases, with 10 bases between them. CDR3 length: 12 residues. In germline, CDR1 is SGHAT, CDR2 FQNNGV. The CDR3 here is CASSGAWDEQYF. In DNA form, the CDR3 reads TGTGCCAGCAGCGGAGCTTGGGACGAGCAGTACTTC.

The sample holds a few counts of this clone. CDR3 protein: CASSTRGGVGETQYF. CDR3 nucleotides: TGTGCCAGTAGCACCCGAGGGGGAGTGGGAGAGACCCAGTACTTC. The chain uses TRBV19 and TRBJ2-5, with D possibly TRBD1 on 6 matching bases. Germline CDR1 is LNHDA and CDR2 is SQIVND (reference sequence). V lost 6 bases and J 4 bases, leaving 18 bases between the germline ends. CDR3 length: 15 amino acids.

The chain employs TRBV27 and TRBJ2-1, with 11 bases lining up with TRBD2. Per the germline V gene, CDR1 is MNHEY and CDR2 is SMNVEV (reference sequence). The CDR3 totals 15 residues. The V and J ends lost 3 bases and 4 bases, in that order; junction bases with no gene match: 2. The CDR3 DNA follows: TGTGCCAGCAGTTTGGGGACTAGCGGTTACAATGAGCAGTTCTTC. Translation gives CASSLGTSGYNEQFF.

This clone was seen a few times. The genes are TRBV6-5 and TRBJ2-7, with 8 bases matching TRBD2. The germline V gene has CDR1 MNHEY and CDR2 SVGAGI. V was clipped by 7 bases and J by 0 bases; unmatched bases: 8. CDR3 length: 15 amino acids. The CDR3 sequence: CASKVERGSSYEQYF. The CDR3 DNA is TGTGCCAGCAAAGTGGAGCGGGGGAGCTCCTACGAGCAGTACTTC.

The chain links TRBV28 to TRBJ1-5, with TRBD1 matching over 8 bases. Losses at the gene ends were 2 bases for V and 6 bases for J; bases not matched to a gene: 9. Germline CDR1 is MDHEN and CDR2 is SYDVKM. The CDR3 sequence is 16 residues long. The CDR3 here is CASSLTRTGYGQPQHF. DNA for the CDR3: TGTGCCAGCAGTTTAACTCGGACAGGGTACGGTCAGCCCCAGCATTTT.

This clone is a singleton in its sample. CDR3 in DNA: TGTGCCAGCAGCCAAGGGGTGGGGGCAAGCAATCAGCCCCAGCATTTT. Translating gives CASSQGVGASNQPQHF. The chain is built from TRBV3-1 (or the pseudogene TRBV3-2) and TRBJ1-5; maybe TRBD1 (6 bases). Germline V lookup: CDR1 LGHDT, CDR2 YNNKEL (reference sequence). The CDR3 is made up of 16 amino acids. Trimming cost V 1 base and J 1 base, with 11 bases left between them.